What follows are 16 T cell receptor beta chains derived from one specimen sequenced in a study of blood T cells in healthy people across ages. Combining a sample-barcoded 5' primer with a J-beta primer mix, a second PCR ran for about 7 to 11 cycles. TCRdb re-analysed the 5' RACE reads in MiXCR, keeping a single row per CDR3 protein. The sample consists of approximately 1.5 million distinct CDR3 sequences, 35% to 45% of them appearing once. Sequenced input: blood. The receptors here all came from a woman between 18 and 30 years old in good health.

In regard to this clonotype: One end of the junction does not line up with germline, which may come from a read error. The V call is TRBV10-3, the J call TRBJ2-1, with 14 bases identical to TRBD2. Germline CDR1 reads ENHRY; CDR2 reads SYGVKD. This CDR3 comprises 16 residues. The CDR3 coding sequence is TGTGCCACCAGTGATGGGACTAGCGGGAGTGGGGATGAGCAGTTCTTC. It encodes CATSDGTSGSGDEQFF.

This clonotype showed up just a few times. The J gene is TRBJ2-7, the V gene TRBV4-1; D is unclear. This CDR3 region has 16 residues. Trimming shortened V by 4 bases and J by 3 bases, and 19 bases separated the two germline ends. Per germline, CDR1 MGHRA and CDR2 YSYEKL. The CDR3 loop reads CASSPTLADTDYEQYF. In DNA, the CDR3 is TGCGCCAGCAGCCCCACCCTGGCGGATACTGACTACGAGCAGTACTTC.

This clonotype has only a few counts. The rearrangement uses TRBV29-1 and TRBJ1-2, with D unclear. Trimming removed 4 bases from V and 0 bases from J, with 21 bases in between. From germline, CDR1 is SQVTM and CDR2 ANQGSEA. The CDR3 runs to 17 residues. In DNA, the CDR3 is TGCAGCGTTGGAGGAGGAAAGGAAATCAAAGCTAACTATGGCTACACCTTC. This sequence encodes CSVGGGKEIKANYGYTF.

The V gene is TRBV2, the J gene TRBJ2-5; 12 positions match TRBD2. The V and J ends lost 7 bases and 5 bases, in that order; junction bases with no gene match: 11. Germline CDR1 is SNHLY and CDR2 is FYNNEI. The CDR3 has 16 amino acids. The CDR3 nucleotides are TGTGCCAGCAACCCTACTAGCGGGAGGTCACGTGAGACCCAGTACTTC. Translated, it gives CASNPTSGRSRETQYF.

The chain is built from TRBV4-2 and TRBJ1-2; no clear D gene. V was shortened by 0 bases and J by 0 bases, with 5 bases between the two germline ends. This CDR3 has 14 amino acids. Germline V gene lookup returns CDR1 LGHNA and CDR2 YNFKEQ. CDR3 nucleotide sequence: TGTGCCAGCAGCCAAGAAAGAGCTAACTATGGCTACACCTTC. It is translated as CASSQERANYGYTF.

This clonotype appeared once. This sequence joins TRBV6-1 and TRBJ1-4; tentatively, D is TRBD1 (6 bases). Per germline, CDR1 MNHNS and CDR2 SASEGT. V was trimmed by 7 bases and J by 4 bases, leaving 13 bases between them. CDR3 length: 14 residues. The CDR3 is CASTRGGVNEKLFF. CDR3 DNA: TGTGCCAGCACGAGGGGGGGAGTTAATGAAAAACTGTTTTTT.

V and J are TRBV2 and TRBJ1-5; D gene uncertain. Trimming removed 3 bases at V and 4 bases at J, with 16 bases between. This CDR3 has 16 amino acids. Germline loops: CDR1 SNHLY, CDR2 FYNNEI. CDR3 loop: CASSESSARPNQPQHF. For the CDR3, the DNA is TGTGCCAGCAGTGAGTCGTCGGCCAGGCCTAATCAGCCCCAGCATTTT.

A few counts support this clonotype. This chain connects TRBV7-8 to TRBJ1-2; 8 bases are a match to TRBD1. Germline V lookup: CDR1 SGHVS, CDR2 FQNEAQ. The trim removed 0 bases at V and 0 bases at J, leaving 9 bases unmatched. The CDR3 spans 18 residues. CDR3 coding DNA: TGTGCCAGCAGCTTAGCGCCGCGGACAGGGAGGACTAACTATGGCTACACCTTC. It is translated as CASSLAPRTGRTNYGYTF.

The table lists this clonotype with a count of one. It may be a read error: a sequence one base away is much more abundant. The V and J genes are TRBV12-3 or TRBV12-4 and TRBJ2-7, with unresolved D. Deletions cut 6 bases from V and 2 bases from J, with 8 bases between. This CDR3 region has 12 residues. As DNA, the CDR3 is TGTGCCAGCAGGTACAGCCCCTACGAGCAGTACTTC. Translating it yields CASRYSPYEQYF.

This clonotype was seen only a few times. The V gene is TRBV4-1, the J gene TRBJ2-1; a possible D gene is TRBD1 (5 bases). CDR1 MGHRA and CDR2 YSYEKL come from the germline V gene. The CDR3 loop spans 15 amino acids. V gave up 3 bases and J gave up 5 bases, with 14 bases separating them. The CDR3 sequence: CASSQVGLGNNEQFF. CDR3 in DNA: TGCGCCAGCAGCCAGGTGGGGCTGGGGAACAATGAGCAGTTCTTC.

The chain has TRBV6-1 and TRBJ2-3; D may be TRBD2 (5 bases). Germline V gene sequence: CDR1 MNHNS, CDR2 SASEGT. The CDR3 covers 15 residues. Trimming left V 6 bases short and J 0 bases short, with 13 bases between. For the CDR3, the DNA is TGTGCCAGCAGAGGAGGCCGTTCCAGCACAGATACGCAGTATTTT. Residues: CASRGGRSSTDTQYF.

This chain uses TRBV30 with TRBJ2-1; 12 bases map to TRBD2. CDR3 size: 14 residues. The V segment lost 3 bases and the J segment 7 bases; nucleotides outside the gene matches: 4. CDR1 and CDR2 (germline): GTSNPN, SVGIG (reference sequence). The CDR3 loop reads CAWRLAGGGNEQFF. The CDR3 coding sequence is TGTGCCTGGAGACTAGCGGGAGGCGGAAATGAGCAGTTCTTC. The full variable domain, in which reference TRBV30 and TRBJ2-1 provide the parts outside the CDR3, is SQTIHQWPATLVQPVGSPLSLECTVEGTSNPNLYWYRQAAGRGLQLLFYSVGIGQISSEVPQNLSASRPQDRQFILSSKKLLLSDSGFYLCAWRLAGGGNEQFFGPGTRLTVL.

There are a few counts of this clonotype. The chain couples TRBV7-8 to TRBJ2-3; 9 bases agree with TRBD2. CDR3 length equals 15 residues. After removal of 5 bases from V and 4 bases from J, the junction contained 7 bases not matched to a gene. Germline CDR1 SGHVS, CDR2 FQNEAQ. CDR3 DNA sequence: TGTGCCAGCAGCCCCCGCGGGGGGGCCCCAGATACGCAGTATTTT. Translated, it gives CASSPRGGAPDTQYF.

This clonotype showed up just a few times. One end of the junction fails to match germline, which may point to a read error. The V call is TRBV12-3 or TRBV12-4, the J call TRBJ1-4; no definite D call. This CDR3 contains 14 residues. CDR3 nucleotide sequence: TGTGCCAGCAGTTTCTGGCCGACTATTGAAAAACTGTTTTTT. Protein product: CASSFWPTIEKLFF.

This clonotype was observed a handful of times. The chain uses TRBV4-1 and TRBJ1-2; D remains ambiguous. Germline V gene sequence: CDR1 MGHRA, CDR2 YSYEKL. V was cut by 0 bases and J by 3 bases, with 26 bases left in between. The CDR3 runs 20 residues. The CDR3 nucleotides are TGCGCCAGCAGCCAAGATCTTGGTGCCCACTCTCCAACCCTCCACTATGGCTACACCTTC. As protein: CASSQDLGAHSPTLHYGYTF.

This clonotype was observed a few times. The chain recombines TRBV7-2 with TRBJ2-5, with 7 bases lining up with TRBD2. The germline V gene encodes CDR1 SGHTA and CDR2 FQGNSA. The CDR3 has 18 amino acids. J lost 6 bases, V lost 0 bases, and 16 bases had no gene match. CDR3 amino acids: CASSLALGLRGEVKTQYF. The CDR3 DNA reads TGTGCCAGCAGCTTAGCGCTTGGACTCCGGGGGGAGGTTAAGACCCAGTACTTC.